The 10 T cell receptor beta chains listed next were all sequenced from one sample in a study of T cell repertoires in ileal Crohn's disease. This table comes from immunoSEQ multiplex PCR, and its TCRdb copy is limited to in-frame clones, with some not included. The table includes more than 15,000 clones, roughly three fifths detected once. The sample consisted of ileal tissue. The receptors originated from an adult with Crohn's disease.

The J gene is TRBJ2-2, the V gene TRBV19; TRBD1 is a possible D gene (6 bases). CDR1 is LNHDA and CDR2 is SQIVND in the germline V gene (reference sequence). The CDR3 contains 15 residues. Between the trimmed V and J ends, which lost 3 bases and 6 bases, there was a span of 14 bases. The CDR3 protein is CASSIRYRDPGELFF. CDR3 coding DNA: TGTGCCAGTAGTATTCGGTACAGGGACCCCGGGGAGCTGTTTTTT.

V is TRBV11-2 and J is TRBJ2-2; D is unclear. CDR3 length: 12 amino acids. V was pared by 2 bases and J by 7 bases, with 5 bases between. The germline CDR1 and CDR2 sequences are SGHAT and FQNNGV. DNA for the CDR3: TGTGCCAGCAGCTTAAGCCACGGGGAGCTGTTTTTT. Its translation is CASSLSHGELFF.

This clone was counted only a few times. This chain connects TRBV6-5 to TRBJ1-4; no clear D gene. Trimming took 2 bases from V and 2 from J, leaving 12 bases between them. CDR1 MNHEY and CDR2 SVGAGI come from the germline V gene. The length of the CDR3 is 16 residues. CDR3: CASSYGHFGTNEKLFF. The DNA of the CDR3 is TGTGCCAGCAGTTACGGCCATTTCGGGACTAATGAAAAACTGTTTTTT.

The rearrangement links TRBV30 to TRBJ2-5; D unresolved. The CDR3 totals 12 residues. The germline CDR1 and CDR2 sequences are GTSNPN and SVGIG (reference sequence). Trimming removed 3 bases from V and 5 bases from J, with 10 bases in between. Here the CDR3 DNA reads TGTGCCTGGAGCGCCGGGTGGGAGACCCAGTACTTC. It encodes CAWSAGWETQYF. The full variable domain, with the rest looked up from reference TRBV30 and TRBJ2-5, is SQTIHQWPATLVQPVGSPLSLECTVEGTSNPNLYWYRQAAGRGLQLLFYSVGIGQISSEVPQNLSASRPQDRQFILSSKKLLLSDSGFYLCAWSAGWETQYFGPGTRLLVL.

This chain connects TRBV5-1 to TRBJ1-2, with a tentative D call TRBD1 (5 bases). V lost 2 bases to trimming and J lost 8 bases, with 16 bases between them. Germline loops: CDR1 SGHRS, CDR2 YFSETQ. There are 14 residues in the CDR3. The CDR3 DNA follows: TGCGCCAGCAGCTTTTCTTCAGGGCCGGAAGGCTACACCTTC. This gives the protein CASSFSSGPEGYTF.

The chain uses TRBV27 and TRBJ1-2; D is possibly TRBD1 (5 bases). CDR3 length: 13 amino acids. Trimming removed 2 bases at V and 2 bases at J, with 6 bases between. The germline V gene encodes CDR1 MNHEY and CDR2 SMNVEV (reference sequence). Here the CDR3 DNA reads TGTGCCAGCAGTTTAGGGGGGAACTATGGCTACACCTTC. Its translation: CASSLGGNYGYTF.

This clone has just a few counts. This chain connects TRBV30 to TRBJ2-7, with D perhaps matching TRBD2 (6 bases). This CDR3 contains 12 residues. Germline CDR1 is GTSNPN and CDR2 is SVGIG (reference sequence). V was clipped by 3 bases and J by 5 bases, with 11 bases between them. The CDR3 DNA reads TGTGCCTGGAGGGAGGGGATTCACGAGCAGTACTTC. Its translation is CAWREGIHEQYF.

The V and J genes are TRBV4-1 and TRBJ1-1; 7 bases are shared with TRBD1. Unmatched junction bases numbered 9, after V lost 4 bases and J lost 1 base. Germline CDR1 reads MGHRA; CDR2 reads YSYEKL. CDR3 size: 16 residues. The CDR3 DNA reads as TGCGCCAGCAGCCCGCAGGGGGGTCCGCAGAACACTGAAGCTTTCTTT. Residues: CASSPQGGPQNTEAFF.

The V and J genes are TRBV2 and TRBJ2-1; TRBD2 might be the D (5 bases). V lost 9 bases, J lost 8 bases, and 20 bases lay in between. This CDR3 has 14 residues. Germline V lookup: CDR1 SNHLY, CDR2 FYNNEI. Written as DNA, the CDR3 is TGTGCCAGTGGGTCAGAGCGAGGGAATTATGAGCAGTTCTTC. This encodes CASGSERGNYEQFF. Using reference TRBV2 and TRBJ2-1 for the parts outside the CDR3, the full variable domain is EPEVTQTPSHQVTQMGQEVILRCVPISNHLYFYWYRQILGQKVEFLVSFYNNEISEKSEIFDDQFSVERPDGSNFTLKIRSTKLEDSAMYFCASGSERGNYEQFFGPGTRLTVL.

This chain connects TRBV10-3 to TRBJ2-3; 7 bases align to TRBD2. CDR3 length: 15 residues. Germline assignment: CDR1 ENHRY and CDR2 SYGVKD. V was clipped by 2 bases and J by 1 base; unmatched bases: 3. The CDR3 loop reads CAISEGGSGTDTQYF. CDR3 nucleotide sequence: TGTGCCATCAGTGAGGGCGGGAGCGGCACAGATACGCAGTATTTT.